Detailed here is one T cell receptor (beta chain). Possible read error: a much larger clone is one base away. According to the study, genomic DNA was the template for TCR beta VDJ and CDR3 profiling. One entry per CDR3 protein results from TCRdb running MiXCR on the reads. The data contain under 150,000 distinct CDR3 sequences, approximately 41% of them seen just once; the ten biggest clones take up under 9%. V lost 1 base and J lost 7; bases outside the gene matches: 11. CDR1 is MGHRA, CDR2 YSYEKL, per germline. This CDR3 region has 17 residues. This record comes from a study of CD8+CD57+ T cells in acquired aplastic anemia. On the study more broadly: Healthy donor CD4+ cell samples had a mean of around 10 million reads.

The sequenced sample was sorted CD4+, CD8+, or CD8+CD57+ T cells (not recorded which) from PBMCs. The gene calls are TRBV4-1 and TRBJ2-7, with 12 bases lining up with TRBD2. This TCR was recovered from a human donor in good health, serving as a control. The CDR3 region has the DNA TGCGCCAGCAGCCAAGTAGGCCTAGCGGGAGGGAAAGGTGAGCAGTACTTC. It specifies CASSQVGLAGGKGEQYF.